The T cell receptor (beta chain) under discussion was sequenced for a study of T cells in tuberculosis. Study-wide background: This South African cohort compared adolescents with or without latent tuberculosis against adults with active tuberculosis.

The CDR3 is 15 amino acids. V shed 3 bases, J shed 3 bases, and the junction held 7 bases outside the gene matches. Germline assignment: CDR1 SGHVS and CDR2 FNYEAQ. Assay used: immunoSEQ multiplex PCR; TCRdb lists only in-frame clones, some missing. The sample has tens of thousands of clones, 70% to 90% seen once. This clone was recorded only once. Its specificity is unknown. Documented time point: new active TB diagnosis, blood taken before or within 7 days of starting treatment. Confirmation came from sputum smear and/or culture positivity for M. tuberculosis. Notes on the study in general: Smaller distances to GMM-specific TCRs suggested their expansion in active tuberculosis.

This TCR was sampled from an adult with tuberculosis. J is TRBJ2-7 and V is TRBV7-6, with 8 bases lining up with TRBD1. The sequenced sample was PBMCs, obtained at tuberculosis diagnosis. The CDR3 is CASSFRQGIIYEQYF. CDR3 sequence (DNA): TGTGCCAGCAGCTTTAGACAGGGGATTATCTACGAGCAGTACTTC.